A single sample gave rise to the 2 T cell receptor beta chains below, sequenced in a study of cytomegalovirus exposure and HLA in healthy donors. The primer mix had 60 Vbeta and 13 Jbeta primers. Clones were sequenced by immunoSEQ multiplex PCR, and TCRdb holds only the in-frame ones, with some missing. The data hold about 190,000 clones, with 75% to 90% observed a single time. What was sequenced was PBMCs. These receptors originate from a man aged 30-40 years in good health and CMV-seronegative.

This clone was counted once. The chain has TRBV28 and TRBJ1-5; D is undetermined. Germline V gene data show CDR1 as MDHEN and CDR2 as SYDVKM. V was pared by 6 bases and J by 9 bases, with 12 bases between. CDR3 size: 12 residues. The CDR3 sequence is CASRSPPTPQHF. DNA of the CDR3: TGTGCCAGCAGATCACCTCCTACGCCCCAGCATTTT.

This chain links TRBV18 with TRBJ2-7, with a weak D call TRBD2 (6 bases). CDR1 KGHSH and CDR2 LQKENI come from the germline V gene. This CDR3 contains 15 residues. Trimming shortened V by 2 bases and J by 3 bases, and 14 bases separated the two germline ends. Written as DNA, the CDR3 is TGTGCCAGCTCACCAGTCCAGGGAGGCGTCTACGAGCAGTACTTC. It translates to CASSPVQGGVYEQYF.